Listed below are T cell receptor beta chains from one sample, sequenced in a study of blood T cells in healthy people across ages. MiXCR was run by TCRdb on the 5' RACE reads, yielding one entry per CDR3 protein. The table lists roughly 650,000 distinct CDR3 sequences, about 34% of them singletons. The source material was blood. These receptors were taken from an elderly woman in good health. CDR3s include the opening cysteine and the closing phenylalanine or tryptophan. The D gene is left open where the match is weak. Only some rows state a clone size, as once, few, many or a class for expanded clones.

TRBV4-2	TRBJ1-1	.	few	CASSQEFGVFLEAFF	TGTGCCAGCAGCCAAGAATTCGGGGTTTTTCTTGAAGCTTTCTTT
TRBV7-9	TRBJ2-2	TRBD2	.	CASSLRSSGITGELFF	TGTGCCAGCAGTCTAAGGAGTAGCGGGATCACCGGGGAGCTGTTTTTT
TRBV20-1	TRBJ1-6	TRBD1	many	CSAPDRRSSYNSPLHF	TGCAGTGCCCCGGACAGGAGGTCCTCCTATAATTCACCCCTCCACTTT
TRBV28	TRBJ2-7	.	.	CASSSLGRSSYEQYF	TGTGCCAGCAGTTCCTTGGGGCGTAGCTCCTACGAGCAGTACTTC
TRBV20-1	TRBJ2-1	.	many	CSGHGGGARNEQFF	TGCAGTGGCCACGGAGGGGGGGCCCGGAATGAGCAGTTCTTC
TRBV5-6	TRBJ2-3	TRBD1	.	CASSLETGGADTQYF	TGTGCCAGCAGCTTGGAGACAGGGGGCGCAGATACGCAGTATTTT
TRBV13	TRBJ2-6	.	few	CASSPRPDVTGANVLTF	TGTGCCAGCAGCCCTAGACCGGACGTTACTGGGGCCAACGTCCTGACTTTC
TRBV6-1	TRBJ1-1	TRBD1	few	CASSEGQYTEAFF	TGTGCCAGCAGTGAGGGACAGTACACTGAAGCTTTCTTT
TRBV5-1	TRBJ2-2	.	.	CASSPPSPGELFF	TGCGCCAGCAGCCCACCTTCTCCCGGGGAGCTGTTTTTT
TRBV7-2	TRBJ2-3	.	many	CASSFGRGQGDTQYF	TGTGCCAGCAGCTTTGGGCGGGGGCAGGGAGATACGCAGTATTTT
TRBV18	TRBJ1-4	.	.	CASSPRPGVNEKLFF	TGTGCCAGCTCACCAAGGCCAGGGGTAAATGAAAAACTGTTTTTT
TRBV5-7	TRBJ2-7	.	.	CASSRYRVPYEQYF	TGTGCCAGCAGCAGGTACAGGGTTCCCTACGAGCAGTACTTC
TRBV20-1	TRBJ1-5	TRBD1	few	CSARDQGAPSNQPQHF	TGCAGTGCTAGAGATCAGGGGGCCCCTAGCAATCAGCCCCAGCATTTT
TRBV5-1	TRBJ1-1	.	.	CASSEDSSNTEAFF	TGCGCCAGCAGCGAAGACAGTTCGAACACTGAAGCTTTCTTT
TRBV7-9	TRBJ1-1	TRBD1	.	CASSRTGPMNTEAFF	TGTGCCAGCAGCCGGACAGGGCCGATGAACACTGAAGCTTTCTTT
TRBV12-3/TRBV12-4	TRBJ1-5	TRBD1	many	CASRGDRVGPQHF	TGTGCCAGCAGGGGGGACAGGGTTGGACCCCAGCATTTT
TRBV9	TRBJ1-1	.	few	CASSAMDEGGTEAFF	TGTGCCAGCAGCGCGATGGATGAAGGCGGCACTGAAGCTTTCTTT
TRBV4-3	TRBJ1-2	.	many	CASSQDPNSGYTF	TGCGCCAGCAGCCAAGATCCCAACTCGGGCTACACCTTC
TRBV28	TRBJ2-5	TRBD1	few	CASSQADRPGETQYF	TGTGCCAGCAGCCAGGCGGACAGGCCCGGGGAGACCCAGTACTTC
TRBV28	TRBJ1-2	.	few	CASSFRGRPYGYTF	TGTGCCAGCAGTTTCCGGGGGCGCCCCTATGGCTACACCTTC
TRBV2	TRBJ1-2	.	many	CASGPSEGSYGYTF	TGTGCCAGCGGACCTTCAGAGGGTAGCTATGGCTACACCTTC
TRBV6-5	TRBJ2-1	TRBD2	many	CASSPGLAGGQNEQFF	TGTGCCAGCAGCCCGGGACTAGCGGGGGGGCAGAATGAGCAGTTCTTC
TRBV20-1	TRBJ2-5	.	many	CSARDMDGEETQYF	TGCAGTGCTAGAGATATGGACGGAGAAGAGACCCAGTACTTC